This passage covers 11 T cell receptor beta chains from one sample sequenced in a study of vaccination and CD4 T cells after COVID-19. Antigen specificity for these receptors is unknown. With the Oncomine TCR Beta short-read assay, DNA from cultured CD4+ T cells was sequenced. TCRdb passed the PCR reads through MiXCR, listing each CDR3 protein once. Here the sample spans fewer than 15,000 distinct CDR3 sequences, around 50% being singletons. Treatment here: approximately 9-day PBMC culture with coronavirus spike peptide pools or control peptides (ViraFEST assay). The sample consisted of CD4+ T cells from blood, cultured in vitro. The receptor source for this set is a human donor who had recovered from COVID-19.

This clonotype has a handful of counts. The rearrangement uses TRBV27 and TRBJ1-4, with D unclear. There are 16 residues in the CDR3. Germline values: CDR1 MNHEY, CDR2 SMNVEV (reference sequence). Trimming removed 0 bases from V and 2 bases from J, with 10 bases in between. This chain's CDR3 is CASSLSSSWTNEKLFF. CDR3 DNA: TGTGCCAGCAGTTTATCCTCATCTTGGACTAATGAAAAACTGTTTTTT.

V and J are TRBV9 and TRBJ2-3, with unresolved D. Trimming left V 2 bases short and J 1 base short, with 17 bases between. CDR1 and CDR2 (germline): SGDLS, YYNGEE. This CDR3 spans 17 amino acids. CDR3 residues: CASSVSTGYPRTDTQYF. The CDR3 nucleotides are TGTGCCAGCAGCGTCTCGACGGGCTATCCCCGCACAGATACGCAGTATTTT.

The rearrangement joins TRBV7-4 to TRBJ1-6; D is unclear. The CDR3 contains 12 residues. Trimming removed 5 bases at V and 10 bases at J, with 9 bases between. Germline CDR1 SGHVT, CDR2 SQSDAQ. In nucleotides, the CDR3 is TGTGCCAGCAGCCCATACTTGTCACCCCTCCACTTT. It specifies CASSPYLSPLHF.

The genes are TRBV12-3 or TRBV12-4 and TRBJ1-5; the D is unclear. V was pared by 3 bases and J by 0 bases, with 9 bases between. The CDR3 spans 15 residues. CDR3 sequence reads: CASSFGRTSNQPQHF. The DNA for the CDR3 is TGTGCCAGCAGTTTCGGCAGAACTAGCAATCAGCCCCAGCATTTT.

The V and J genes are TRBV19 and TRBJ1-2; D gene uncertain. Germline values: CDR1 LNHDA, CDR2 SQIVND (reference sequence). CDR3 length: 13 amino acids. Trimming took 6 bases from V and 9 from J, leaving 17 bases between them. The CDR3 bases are TGTGCCAGTAGGCGCTTTTACGCCGTAAGCTACACCTTC. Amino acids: CASRRFYAVSYTF.

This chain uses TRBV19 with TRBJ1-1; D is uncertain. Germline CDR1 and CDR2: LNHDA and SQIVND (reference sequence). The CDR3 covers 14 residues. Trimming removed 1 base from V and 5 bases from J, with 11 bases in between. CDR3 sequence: CASSIGPRGTEAFF. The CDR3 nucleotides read TGTGCCAGTAGTATAGGGCCCCGCGGGACTGAAGCTTTCTTT.

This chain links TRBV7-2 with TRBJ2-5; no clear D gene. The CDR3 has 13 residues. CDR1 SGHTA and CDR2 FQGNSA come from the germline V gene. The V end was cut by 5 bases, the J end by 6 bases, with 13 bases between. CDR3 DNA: TGTGCCAGCAGCGCCACAAGTAGGCAGACCCAGTACTTC. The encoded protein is CASSATSRQTQYF.

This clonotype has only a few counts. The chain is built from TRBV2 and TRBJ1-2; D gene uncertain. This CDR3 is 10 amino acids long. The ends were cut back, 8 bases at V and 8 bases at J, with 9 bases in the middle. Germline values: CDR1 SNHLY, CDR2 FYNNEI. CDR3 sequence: CASWGRGYTF. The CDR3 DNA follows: TGTGCCAGCTGGGGTAGAGGCTACACCTTC.

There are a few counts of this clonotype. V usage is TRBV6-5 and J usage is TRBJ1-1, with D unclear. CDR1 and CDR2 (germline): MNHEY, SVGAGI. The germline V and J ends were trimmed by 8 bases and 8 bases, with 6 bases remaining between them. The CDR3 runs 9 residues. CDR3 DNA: TGTGCCAGCGTTACCGAAGCTTTCTTT. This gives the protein CASVTEAFF.

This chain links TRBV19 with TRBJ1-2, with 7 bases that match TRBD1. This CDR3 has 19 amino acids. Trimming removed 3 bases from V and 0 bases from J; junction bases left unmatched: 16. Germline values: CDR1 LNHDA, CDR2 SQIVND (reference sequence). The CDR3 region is CASSMSLRTGPTTNYGYTF. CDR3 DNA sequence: TGTGCCAGTAGTATGTCGCTCCGGACAGGCCCCACCACTAACTATGGCTACACCTTC.

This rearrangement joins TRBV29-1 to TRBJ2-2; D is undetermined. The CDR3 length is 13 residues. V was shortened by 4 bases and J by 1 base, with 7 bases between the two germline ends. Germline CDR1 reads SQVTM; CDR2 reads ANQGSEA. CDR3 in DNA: TGCAGCGTTGTCCCTGTGAACACCGGGGAGCTGTTTTTT. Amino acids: CSVVPVNTGELFF.